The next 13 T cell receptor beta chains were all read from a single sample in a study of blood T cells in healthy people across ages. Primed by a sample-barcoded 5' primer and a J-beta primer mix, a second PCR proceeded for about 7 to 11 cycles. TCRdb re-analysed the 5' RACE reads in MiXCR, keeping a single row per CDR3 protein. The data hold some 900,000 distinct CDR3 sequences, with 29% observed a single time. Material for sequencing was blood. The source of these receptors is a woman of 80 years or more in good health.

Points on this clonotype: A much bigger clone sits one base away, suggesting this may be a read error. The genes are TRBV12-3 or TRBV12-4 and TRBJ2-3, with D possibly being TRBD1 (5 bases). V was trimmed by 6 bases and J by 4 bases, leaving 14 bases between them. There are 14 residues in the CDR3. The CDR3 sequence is CASRDRLDADTQYF. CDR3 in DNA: TGTGCCAGCAGAGACAGATTAGACGCAGATACGCAGTATTTT.

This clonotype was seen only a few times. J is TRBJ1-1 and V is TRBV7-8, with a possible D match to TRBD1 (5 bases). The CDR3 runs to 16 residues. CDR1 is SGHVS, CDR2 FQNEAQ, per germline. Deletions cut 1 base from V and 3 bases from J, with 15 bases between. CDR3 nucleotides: TGTGCCAGCAGCTTAGTGGGGGGTAGGGGAGACACTGAAGCTTTCTTT. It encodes CASSLVGGRGDTEAFF.

CDR3 nucleotides: TGTGCCAACAGGTCTCGGGGGGGATATGAAAAACTGTTTTTT. Residues: CANRSRGGYEKLFF. The rearrangement links TRBV6-5 to TRBJ1-4, with TRBD1 as a possible D gene (5 bases). CDR1 and CDR2 from the germline V gene are MNHEY and SVGAGI. CDR3 length equals 14 residues. Deletions cut 10 bases from V and 6 bases from J, with 18 bases between.

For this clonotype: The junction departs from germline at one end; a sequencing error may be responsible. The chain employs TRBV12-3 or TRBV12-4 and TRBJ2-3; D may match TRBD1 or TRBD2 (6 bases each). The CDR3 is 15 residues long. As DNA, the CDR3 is TGTGCCAGCAGCAAGGGAAAGGGGGGCGCAGATACGCAATATTTT. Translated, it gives CASSKGKGGADTQYF.

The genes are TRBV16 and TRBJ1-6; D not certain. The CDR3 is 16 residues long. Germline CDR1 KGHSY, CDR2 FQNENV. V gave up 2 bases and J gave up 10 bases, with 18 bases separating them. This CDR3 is CASSQGSTFVGSPLHF. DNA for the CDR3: TGTGCCAGCAGCCAAGGTTCTACCTTCGTGGGCTCACCCCTCCACTTT.

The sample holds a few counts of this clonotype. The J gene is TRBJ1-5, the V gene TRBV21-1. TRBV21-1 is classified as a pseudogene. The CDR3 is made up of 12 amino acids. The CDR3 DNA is TGTGCCAGCGAGAGAAGCAATCAGCCCCAGCATTTT. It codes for CASERSNQPQHF.

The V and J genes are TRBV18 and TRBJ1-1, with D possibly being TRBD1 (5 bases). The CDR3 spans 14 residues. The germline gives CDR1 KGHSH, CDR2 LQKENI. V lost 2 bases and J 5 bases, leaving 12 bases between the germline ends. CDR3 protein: CASSPDSEGTEAFF. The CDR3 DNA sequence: TGTGCCAGCTCACCAGACAGTGAAGGGACTGAAGCTTTCTTT.

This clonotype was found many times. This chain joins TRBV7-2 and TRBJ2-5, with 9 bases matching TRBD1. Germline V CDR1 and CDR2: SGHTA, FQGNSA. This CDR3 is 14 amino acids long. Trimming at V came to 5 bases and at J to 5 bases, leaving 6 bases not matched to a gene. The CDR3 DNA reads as TGTGCCAGCAGCCTTACAGGGGGCTTTGAGACCCAGTACTTC. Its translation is CASSLTGGFETQYF.

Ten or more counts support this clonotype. The CDR3 coding sequence is TGTGCCAGCAGCTCGGACTTGGGGACCCAGTACTTC. Amino acids: CASSSDLGTQYF. The chain recombines TRBV7-9 with TRBJ2-5; D perhaps matches TRBD2 (5 bases). The germline V gene encodes CDR1 SEHNR and CDR2 FQNEAQ (reference sequence). V was trimmed by 4 bases and J by 7 bases, leaving 10 bases between them. This CDR3 contains 12 residues.

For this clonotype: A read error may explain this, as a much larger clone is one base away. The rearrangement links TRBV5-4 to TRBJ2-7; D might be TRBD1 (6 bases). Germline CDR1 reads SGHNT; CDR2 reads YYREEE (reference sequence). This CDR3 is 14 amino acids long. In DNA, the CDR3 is TGTGACAGCAGCTTGGAACAGGGCAAGGGCGAGCAGTACTTC. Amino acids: CDSSLEQGKGEQYF.

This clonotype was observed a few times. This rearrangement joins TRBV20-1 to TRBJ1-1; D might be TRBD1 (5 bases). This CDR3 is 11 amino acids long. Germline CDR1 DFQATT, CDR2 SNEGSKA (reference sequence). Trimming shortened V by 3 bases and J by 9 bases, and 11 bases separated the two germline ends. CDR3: CSARAGHQAFF. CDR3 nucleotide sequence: TGCAGTGCTAGGGCAGGACATCAAGCTTTCTTT.

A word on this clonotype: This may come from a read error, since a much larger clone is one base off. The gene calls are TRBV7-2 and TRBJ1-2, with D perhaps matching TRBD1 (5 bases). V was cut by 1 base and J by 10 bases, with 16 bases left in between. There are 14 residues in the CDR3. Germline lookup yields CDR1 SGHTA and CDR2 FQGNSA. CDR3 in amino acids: CASSLGIGGHDYTF. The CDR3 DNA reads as TGTGCCAGCAGCTTAGGAATTGGGGGTCATGACTACACCTTC.

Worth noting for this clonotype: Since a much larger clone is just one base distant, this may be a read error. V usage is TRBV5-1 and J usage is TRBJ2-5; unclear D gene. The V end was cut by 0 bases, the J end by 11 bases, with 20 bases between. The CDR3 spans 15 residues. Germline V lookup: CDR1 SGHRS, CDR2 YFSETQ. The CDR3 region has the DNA TGCGCCAGCAGCTTGGGTGGGCAGTTAAACAATGAGCAGTACTTC. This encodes CASSLGGQLNNEQYF.